A selection of T cell receptor beta chains follows, all from one sample in a study of blood T cells in healthy people across ages. TCRdb reanalysed the 5' RACE reads using MiXCR and keeps one entry per CDR3 protein. The sample records over 1,500,000 distinct CDR3 sequences, approximately 39% being singletons. The sample taken for sequencing was blood. Receptors originate from a human donor in good health. CDR3s include the opening cysteine and the closing phenylalanine or tryptophan. A D gene is named only where the DNA matches it firmly. The size entry is marked missing in some rows and otherwise reads once, few, many or a size class.

cdr3_aa: CASSFMGSDTQYF
cdr3_nt: TGTGCCAGCAGCTTTATGGGCTCAGATACGCAGTATTTT
clone_size: few
v_call: TRBV11-3
j_call: TRBJ2-3
d_call: NA

cdr3_aa: CASSFGEGEQFF
cdr3_nt: TGTGCCAGCAGCTTCGGGGAGGGTGAGCAGTTCTTC
clone_size: few
v_call: TRBV5-6
j_call: TRBJ2-1
d_call: TRBD2

cdr3_aa: CATSDTGTRGNEQFF
cdr3_nt: TGTGCCACCAGTGATACAGGGACTAGGGGGAATGAGCAGTTCTTC
clone_size: NA
v_call: TRBV24-1
j_call: TRBJ2-1
d_call: TRBD2

cdr3_aa: CASSLGLAGPLAKNIQYF
cdr3_nt: TGCGCCAGCAGCCTGGGACTAGCGGGGCCACTAGCCAAAAACATTCAGTACTTC
clone_size: few
v_call: TRBV4-1
j_call: TRBJ2-4
d_call: TRBD2

cdr3_aa: CASSYGQGNTPDEKLFF
cdr3_nt: TGTGCCAGCAGTTACGGACAGGGGAATACCCCAGATGAAAAACTGTTTTTT
clone_size: NA
v_call: TRBV6-5
j_call: TRBJ1-4
d_call: TRBD1

cdr3_aa: CASSSAGTTAEQFF
cdr3_nt: TGTGCCAGCAGCTCCGCCGGGACAACGGCGGAGCAGTTCTTC
clone_size: NA
v_call: TRBV11-2
j_call: TRBJ2-1
d_call: NA

cdr3_aa: CASSSGPLPSDHTEAFF
cdr3_nt: TGCGCCAGCAGCTCCGGACCACTTCCTTCGGATCACACTGAAGCTTTCTTT
clone_size: few
v_call: TRBV5-1
j_call: TRBJ1-1
d_call: NA

cdr3_aa: CASSYSFGLADTNEQFF
cdr3_nt: TGTGCCAGCAGTTACTCGTTCGGACTAGCGGACACTAATGAGCAGTTCTTC
clone_size: few
v_call: TRBV6-5
j_call: TRBJ2-1
d_call: TRBD2

cdr3_aa: CASSQIGADPSYEQYF
cdr3_nt: TGTGCCAGCAGCCAAATCGGTGCGGACCCCTCCTACGAGCAGTACTTC
clone_size: NA
v_call: TRBV4-2
j_call: TRBJ2-7
d_call: NA

cdr3_aa: CASSLAPAYGEFF
cdr3_nt: TGTGCCAGCAGCTTAGCGCCCGCCTACGGGGAGTTCTTC
clone_size: few
v_call: TRBV7-8
j_call: TRBJ2-1
d_call: NA

cdr3_aa: CASSLFSGRALNEQYF
cdr3_nt: TGTGCCAGCAGCTTATTCTCAGGGAGGGCCCTCAATGAGCAGTACTTC
clone_size: NA
v_call: TRBV7-2
j_call: TRBJ2-7
d_call: TRBD2

cdr3_aa: CASSEAGGELTYEQYF
cdr3_nt: TGTGCCAGCAGTGAGGCAGGGGGCGAATTGACCTACGAGCAGTACTTC
clone_size: once
v_call: TRBV2
j_call: TRBJ2-7
d_call: TRBD1

cdr3_aa: CTSSLLSGGPNTQYF
cdr3_nt: TGTACCAGCAGCTTATTATCGGGGGGGCCGAATACGCAGTATTTT
clone_size: NA
v_call: TRBV7-3
j_call: TRBJ2-3
d_call: TRBD2

cdr3_aa: CASRGDAYEQYF
cdr3_nt: TGTGCCAGCAGGGGAGATGCCTACGAGCAGTACTTC
clone_size: many
v_call: TRBV6-5
j_call: TRBJ2-7
d_call: NA

cdr3_aa: CASSPDSRSSYEQYF
cdr3_nt: TGTGCCAGCAGTCCCGACAGTAGGAGCTCCTACGAGCAGTACTTC
clone_size: NA
v_call: TRBV12-3/TRBV12-4
j_call: TRBJ2-7
d_call: NA

cdr3_aa: CASSQVGGKGGFF
cdr3_nt: TGCGCCAGCAGCCAAGTCGGCGGCAAGGGGGGGTTCTTC
clone_size: NA
v_call: TRBV4-1
j_call: TRBJ2-1
d_call: NA

cdr3_aa: CASSQTLTYEQYF
cdr3_nt: TGTGCCAGCAGCCAAACCCTTACATACGAGCAGTACTTC
clone_size: few
v_call: TRBV12-3/TRBV12-4
j_call: TRBJ2-7
d_call: NA

cdr3_aa: CASTRGLVGGLQETQYF
cdr3_nt: TGTGCCAGCACCCGGGGCCTGGTTGGTGGACTCCAAGAGACCCAGTACTTC
clone_size: NA
v_call: TRBV7-9
j_call: TRBJ2-5
d_call: NA

cdr3_aa: CASSQDDRGLSPLHF
cdr3_nt: TGCGCCAGCAGCCAAGACGACAGGGGGCTATCACCCCTCCACTTT
clone_size: NA
v_call: TRBV4-1
j_call: TRBJ1-6
d_call: TRBD1

cdr3_aa: CSASGGRVTEAFF
cdr3_nt: TGCAGTGCTAGCGGGGGTCGGGTAACTGAAGCTTTCTTT
clone_size: once
v_call: TRBV20-1
j_call: TRBJ1-1
d_call: NA

cdr3_aa: CASSQGSEQFF
cdr3_nt: TGCGCCAGCAGCCAAGGGAGTGAGCAGTTCTTC
clone_size: many
v_call: TRBV4-1
j_call: TRBJ2-1
d_call: NA

cdr3_aa: CSVEGQGNEKLFF
cdr3_nt: TGCAGCGTTGAAGGACAGGGGAATGAAAAACTGTTTTTT
clone_size: many
v_call: TRBV29-1
j_call: TRBJ1-4
d_call: TRBD1

cdr3_aa: CASSEGAGVQNEQFF
cdr3_nt: TGTGCCAGCAGCGAGGGGGCGGGGGTACAAAATGAGCAGTTCTTC
clone_size: NA
v_call: TRBV9
j_call: TRBJ2-1
d_call: NA

cdr3_aa: CASSLDREGFYEQYF
cdr3_nt: TGCGCCAGCAGCTTGGACAGGGAGGGATTTTACGAGCAGTACTTC
clone_size: NA
v_call: TRBV5-1
j_call: TRBJ2-7
d_call: NA

cdr3_aa: CASSLGLQGITDEQYF
cdr3_nt: TGTGCCAGCAGCTTAGGCCTCCAGGGGATAACCGACGAGCAGTACTTC
clone_size: NA
v_call: TRBV11-3
j_call: TRBJ2-7
d_call: NA

cdr3_aa: CASSRTGTVYGYTF
cdr3_nt: TGTGCCAGCAGCCGCACTGGGACGGTTTATGGCTACACCTTC
clone_size: NA
v_call: TRBV7-2
j_call: TRBJ1-2
d_call: NA

cdr3_aa: CASSEIGPEQFF
cdr3_nt: TGTGCCAGCAGTGAGATAGGGCCAGAGCAGTTCTTC
clone_size: many
v_call: TRBV25-1
j_call: TRBJ2-1
d_call: NA

cdr3_aa: CASSPKQGNTEAFF
cdr3_nt: TGTGCCAGCTCACCAAAACAGGGTAACACTGAAGCTTTCTTT
clone_size: NA
v_call: TRBV18
j_call: TRBJ1-1
d_call: NA

cdr3_aa: CASSLAAEGPLFDTQYF
cdr3_nt: TGTGCCAGCAGCTTAGCAGCCGAGGGACCGCTCTTCGATACGCAGTATTTT
clone_size: NA
v_call: TRBV7-8
j_call: TRBJ2-3
d_call: NA

cdr3_aa: CASSPRAGGQPQHF
cdr3_nt: TGTGCCAGCAGCCCCAGGGCCGGCGGACAGCCCCAGCATTTT
clone_size: few
v_call: TRBV7-2
j_call: TRBJ1-5
d_call: NA

cdr3_aa: CASSYRAGGQTHEQYF
cdr3_nt: TGTGCCAGCAGTTACCGAGCGGGGGGACAGACCCACGAGCAGTACTTC
clone_size: NA
v_call: TRBV6-6
j_call: TRBJ2-7
d_call: TRBD2

cdr3_aa: CASRMGTGEPGYGYTF
cdr3_nt: TGTGCCAGTAGGATGGGGACAGGAGAACCTGGCTATGGCTACACCTTC
clone_size: NA
v_call: TRBV12-3/TRBV12-4
j_call: TRBJ1-2
d_call: TRBD1

cdr3_aa: CASSYLRESYEQYF
cdr3_nt: TGTGCCAGCAGCTACCTCAGGGAATCCTACGAGCAGTACTTC
clone_size: NA
v_call: TRBV7-2
j_call: TRBJ2-7
d_call: NA

cdr3_aa: CASSLGTGIGAFF
cdr3_nt: TGTGCCAGCAGCTTGGGGACAGGGATTGGAGCTTTCTTT
clone_size: NA
v_call: TRBV7-2
j_call: TRBJ1-1
d_call: TRBD1

cdr3_aa: CASSPTIGDTGELFF
cdr3_nt: TGTGCCAGCAGTCCAACGATCGGAGACACCGGGGAGCTGTTTTTT
clone_size: NA
v_call: TRBV28
j_call: TRBJ2-2
d_call: NA

cdr3_aa: CANRAFTSVNEKLFF
cdr3_nt: TGTGCCAACAGGGCCTTTACATCAGTTAATGAAAAACTGTTTTTT
clone_size: few
v_call: TRBV27
j_call: TRBJ1-4
d_call: NA

cdr3_aa: CSAAPWGLLDEQYF
cdr3_nt: TGCAGCGCCGCCCCGTGGGGGCTTCTGGACGAGCAGTACTTC
clone_size: NA
v_call: TRBV29-1
j_call: TRBJ2-7
d_call: NA

cdr3_aa: CASSAGLADRSSYNEQFF
cdr3_nt: TGCGCCAGCAGCGCGGGACTAGCGGACCGGAGCTCCTACAATGAGCAGTTCTTC
clone_size: NA
v_call: TRBV5-1
j_call: TRBJ2-1
d_call: TRBD2

cdr3_aa: CASMASGGLTVEQYF
cdr3_nt: TGTGCCAGCATGGCTAGCGGGGGGCTAACCGTGGAGCAGTACTTC
clone_size: NA
v_call: TRBV28
j_call: TRBJ2-4
d_call: TRBD2

cdr3_aa: CASSQSGIANYGYTF
cdr3_nt: TGCGCCAGCAGCCAATCTGGCATAGCTAACTATGGCTACACCTTC
clone_size: few
v_call: TRBV4-1
j_call: TRBJ1-2
d_call: NA

cdr3_aa: CASSLTPRTGGGGYTF
cdr3_nt: TGTGCCAGCAGCTTAACGCCAAGGACAGGCGGTGGGGGCTACACCTTC
clone_size: NA
v_call: TRBV7-3
j_call: TRBJ1-2
d_call: TRBD1

cdr3_aa: CASSQVDLADEKLFF
cdr3_nt: TGTGCCAGCAGCCAAGTGGATTTAGCGGATGAAAAACTGTTTTTT
clone_size: NA
v_call: TRBV7-6
j_call: TRBJ1-4
d_call: NA

cdr3_aa: CASSQEARGAGYTF
cdr3_nt: TGTGCCAGCAGCCAAGAGGCTCGGGGAGCTGGCTACACCTTC
clone_size: many
v_call: TRBV3-1
j_call: TRBJ1-2
d_call: NA

cdr3_aa: CASSQRQGENTEAFF
cdr3_nt: TGTGCCAGCAGCCAAAGACAGGGAGAGAACACTGAAGCTTTCTTT
clone_size: NA
v_call: TRBV14
j_call: TRBJ1-1
d_call: TRBD1

cdr3_aa: CASSKGQGYYGYTF
cdr3_nt: TGTGCCAGCAGCAAGGGACAGGGCTACTATGGCTACACCTTC
clone_size: NA
v_call: TRBV21-1
j_call: TRBJ1-2
d_call: NA

cdr3_aa: CASSLAAGRTDTQYF
cdr3_nt: TGCGCCAGCAGCTTGGCGGCGGGACGCACAGATACGCAGTATTTT
clone_size: NA
v_call: TRBV5-1
j_call: TRBJ2-3
d_call: NA

cdr3_aa: CASSWSQSPPYEQYF
cdr3_nt: TGTGCCAGCAGCTGGTCCCAGTCCCCTCCCTACGAGCAGTACTTC
clone_size: NA
v_call: TRBV7-9
j_call: TRBJ2-7
d_call: NA

cdr3_aa: CASINRVGTGSSGNTIYF
cdr3_nt: TGTGCCAGCATCAACAGGGTTGGGACAGGGTCCTCTGGAAACACCATATATTTT
clone_size: NA
v_call: TRBV6-1
j_call: TRBJ1-3
d_call: TRBD1

cdr3_aa: CASNQEQQGGYEQYF
cdr3_nt: TGCGCCAGCAACCAGGAACAACAGGGAGGCTACGAGCAGTACTTC
clone_size: NA
v_call: TRBV4-1
j_call: TRBJ2-7
d_call: NA

cdr3_aa: CASRRGGVRSYEQYF
cdr3_nt: TGTGCCAGCCGTCGCGGGGGTGTTCGATCCTACGAGCAGTACTTC
clone_size: few
v_call: TRBV28
j_call: TRBJ2-7
d_call: TRBD2

cdr3_aa: CASSLVQGREQFF
cdr3_nt: TGCGCCAGCAGCTTGGTACAGGGGCGTGAGCAGTTCTTC
clone_size: NA
v_call: TRBV5-1
j_call: TRBJ2-1
d_call: TRBD1

cdr3_aa: CASSDFRQGAGNEQFF
cdr3_nt: TGTGCCAGCAGTGACTTTCGACAGGGGGCCGGGAATGAGCAGTTCTTC
clone_size: NA
v_call: TRBV25-1
j_call: TRBJ2-1
d_call: TRBD1

cdr3_aa: CASSDDELFYNEQFF
cdr3_nt: TGTGCCAGCAGCGATGATGAGCTTTTCTACAATGAGCAGTTCTTC
clone_size: few
v_call: TRBV2
j_call: TRBJ2-1
d_call: NA

cdr3_aa: CASPDRNTEAFF
cdr3_nt: TGTGCCAGCCCCGACAGGAACACTGAAGCTTTCTTT
clone_size: NA
v_call: TRBV5-8
j_call: TRBJ1-1
d_call: NA

cdr3_aa: CSAERPGQGFGYTF
cdr3_nt: TGCAGTGCTGAACGTCCGGGACAGGGTTTCGGCTACACCTTC
clone_size: few
v_call: TRBV20-1
j_call: TRBJ1-2
d_call: TRBD1

cdr3_aa: CSARRSPPPSTDTQYF
cdr3_nt: TGCAGTGCTAGAAGGAGCCCACCGCCTAGCACAGATACCCAGTATTTT
clone_size: NA
v_call: TRBV20-1
j_call: TRBJ2-3
d_call: NA

cdr3_aa: CASSSEGGASTYNEQFF
cdr3_nt: TGTGCCAGCAGCTCTGAGGGGGGCGCTAGTACCTACAATGAGCAGTTCTTC
clone_size: NA
v_call: TRBV13
j_call: TRBJ2-1
d_call: NA

cdr3_aa: CASSLSSGGSYYEQYF
cdr3_nt: TGTGCCAGCAGTTTATCGTCAGGGGGCTCCTACTACGAGCAGTACTTC
clone_size: NA
v_call: TRBV27
j_call: TRBJ2-7
d_call: TRBD1

cdr3_aa: CASSVALGTSGYTF
cdr3_nt: TGTGCCAGCAGCGTAGCATTAGGGACGTCGGGCTACACCTTC
clone_size: few
v_call: TRBV9
j_call: TRBJ1-2
d_call: NA